This TCR beta chain emerged from a study of T cells in Graves' hyperthyroidism and ophthalmopathy. Points from the study as a whole: Blood also held most thyroid clonotypes expanded beyond 0.001. In validation, the model predicted ophthalmopathy. These predictions came a median around 5.9 months before onset.

No progression to ophthalmopathy during 18 months of follow-up defined stable disease. V lost 0 bases and J 4 bases, leaving 3 bases between the germline ends. The germline V gene has CDR1 SEHNR and CDR2 FQNEAQ (reference sequence). The CDR3 is made up of 12 amino acids. Template material for amplifying TCR beta CDR3 regions consisted of RNA transcripts. Primed by the HTBI set, a first-round RT-PCR was run on the TCR CDR3. TCRdb re-called the multiplex PCR reads through MiXCR, storing one row per CDR3 protein. The sample holds 300,000 to 450,000 distinct CDR3 sequences; roughly 25% are singletons and the top ten take over 70%. There are a few counts of this clonotype. What it binds is not known.

The source of this sequence is a man between 45 and 60 years old with Graves' hyperthyroidism. The sequenced sample was blood. The chain couples TRBV7-9 to TRBJ1-2; unclear D gene. CDR3 nucleotide sequence: TGTGCCAGCAGCTTAGCTTCCTATGGCTACACCTTC. Encoded protein: CASSLASYGYTF.